A selection of T cell receptor beta chains follows, all from one sample in a study of lymphopenia after photon versus proton radiotherapy. Here immunoSEQ multiplex PCR was the method, and the copy in TCRdb shows in-frame clones only, minus some. The table records about 45,000 clones, about 85% of them present only once. The material was peripheral blood, obtained from a patient treated with photon-based radiotherapy. These receptors all stem from a middle-aged man with gastric cancer. Each CDR3 is given without its conserved first and last residue.

j_call v_call cdr3_aa
TRBJ1-2 TRBV7-2 ASRTRAGGYT
TRBJ1-2 TRBV10-3 AISEGTVYGYT
TRBJ2-7 TRBV5-5 ASSPDPRVGEQY
TRBJ1-5 TRBV5-1 ASSESGGNHQPQH
TRBJ1-1 TRBV7-9 ASSTRRLTGTEAF
TRBJ1-2 TRBV23-1 ASRRQGKGDGYT
TRBJ2-3 TRBV5-4 ASSPQGQMISDTQY
TRBJ2-3 TRBV6-6 ASSYGGGRADTQY
TRBJ2-1 TRBV2 ASSGGGLYNEQF
TRBJ1-1 TRBV29-1 SVDRGGMNTEAF
TRBJ2-1 TRBV10-3 AITGGPGVNEQF
TRBJ1-3 TRBV5-4 ASFFRDRGSGNTIY
TRBJ2-6 TRBV5-4 ASSPVGTGASGANVLT
TRBJ2-7 TRBV19 ASSARLGAGYEQY
TRBJ1-1 TRBV30 AWNEAASPIMNTEAF
TRBJ1-2 TRBV19 ASRRDSPRVYT
TRBJ2-3 TRBV27 ASSNTRGAGAITDTQY